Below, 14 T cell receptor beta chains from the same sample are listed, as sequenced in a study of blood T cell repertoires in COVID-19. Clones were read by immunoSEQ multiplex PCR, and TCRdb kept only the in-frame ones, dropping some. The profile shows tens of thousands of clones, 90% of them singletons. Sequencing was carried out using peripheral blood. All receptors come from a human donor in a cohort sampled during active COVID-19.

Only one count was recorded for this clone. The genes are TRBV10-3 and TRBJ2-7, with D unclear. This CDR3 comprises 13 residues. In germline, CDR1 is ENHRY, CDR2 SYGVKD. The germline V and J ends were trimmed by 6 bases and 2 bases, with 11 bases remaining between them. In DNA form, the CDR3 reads TGTGCCATCAGCCTAGGTAAAGCCTACGAGCAGTACGTC. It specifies CAISLGKAYEQYV.

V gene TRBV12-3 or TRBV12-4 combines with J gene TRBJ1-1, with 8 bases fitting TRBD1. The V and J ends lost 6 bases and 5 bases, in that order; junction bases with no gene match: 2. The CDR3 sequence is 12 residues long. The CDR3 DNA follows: TGTGCCAGCAGCACAGGGGGAACTGAAGCTTTCTTT. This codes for CASSTGGTEAFF.

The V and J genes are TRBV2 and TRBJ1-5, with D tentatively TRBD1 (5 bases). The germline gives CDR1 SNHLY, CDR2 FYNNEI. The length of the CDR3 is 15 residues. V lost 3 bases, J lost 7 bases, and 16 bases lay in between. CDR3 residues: CASSDWGRGNQPQHF. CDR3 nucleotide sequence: TGTGCCAGCAGTGATTGGGGAAGGGGAAACCAGCCCCAGCATTTT. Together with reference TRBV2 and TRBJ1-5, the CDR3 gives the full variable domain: EPEVTQTPSHQVTQMGQEVILRCVPISNHLYFYWYRQILGQKVEFLVSFYNNEISEKSEIFDDQFSVERPDGSNFTLKIRSTKLEDSAMYFCASSDWGRGNQPQHFGDGTRLSIL.

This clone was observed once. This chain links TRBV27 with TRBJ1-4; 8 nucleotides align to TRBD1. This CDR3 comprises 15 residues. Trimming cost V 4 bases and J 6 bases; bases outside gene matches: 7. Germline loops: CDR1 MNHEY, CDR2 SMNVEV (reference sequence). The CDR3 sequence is CASSSQGAWDEKLFF. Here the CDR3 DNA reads TGTGCCAGCAGTTCCCAGGGGGCTTGGGATGAAAAACTGTTTTTT.

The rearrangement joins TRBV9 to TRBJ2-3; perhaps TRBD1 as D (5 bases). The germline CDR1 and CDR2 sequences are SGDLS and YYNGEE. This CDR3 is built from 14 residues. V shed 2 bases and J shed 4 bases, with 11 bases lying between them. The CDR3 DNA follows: TGTGCCAGCAGCGTCCGACAGACCTCAGATACGCAGTATTTT. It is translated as CASSVRQTSDTQYF. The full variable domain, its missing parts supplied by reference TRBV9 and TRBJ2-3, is DSGVTQTPKHLITATGQRVTLRCSPRSGDLSVYWYQQSLDQGLQFLIQYYNGEERAKGNILERFSAQQFPDLHSELNLSSLELGDSALYFCASSVRQTSDTQYFGPGTRLTVL.

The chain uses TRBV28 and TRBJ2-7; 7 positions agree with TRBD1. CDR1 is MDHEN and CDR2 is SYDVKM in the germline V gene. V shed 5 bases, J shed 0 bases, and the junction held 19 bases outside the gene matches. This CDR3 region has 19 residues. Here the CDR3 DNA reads TGTGCCAGCAGTCCCCACCCGGGACAGCGTCGACCCAGCTCCTACGAGCAGTACGTC. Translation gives CASSPHPGQRRPSSYEQYV.

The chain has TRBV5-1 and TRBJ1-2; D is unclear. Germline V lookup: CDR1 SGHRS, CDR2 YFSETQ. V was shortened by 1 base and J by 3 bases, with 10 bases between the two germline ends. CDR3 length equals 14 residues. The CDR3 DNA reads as TGCGCCAGCAGCTTGCGGGGATCGGACTATGGCTACACCTTC. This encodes CASSLRGSDYGYTF.

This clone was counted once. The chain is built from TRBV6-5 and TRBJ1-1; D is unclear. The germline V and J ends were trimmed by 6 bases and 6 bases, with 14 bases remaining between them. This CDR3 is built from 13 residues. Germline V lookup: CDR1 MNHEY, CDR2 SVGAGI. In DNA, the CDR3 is TGTGCCAGCAGACCCGTTAGTAATGCTGAAGCTTTCTTT. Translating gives CASRPVSNAEAFF.

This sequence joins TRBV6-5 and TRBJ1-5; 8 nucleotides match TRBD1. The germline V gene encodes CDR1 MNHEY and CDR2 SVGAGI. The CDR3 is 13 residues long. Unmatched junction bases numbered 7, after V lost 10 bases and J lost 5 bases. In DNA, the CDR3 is TGTGCCACCACCGACAGGGGATATCAGCCCCAGCATTTT. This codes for CATTDRGYQPQHF.

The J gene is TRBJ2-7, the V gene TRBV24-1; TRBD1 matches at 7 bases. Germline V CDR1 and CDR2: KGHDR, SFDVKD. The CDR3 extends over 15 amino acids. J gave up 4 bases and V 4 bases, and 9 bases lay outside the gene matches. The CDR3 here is CATSDTGQQPYEQYF. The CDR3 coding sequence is TGTGCCACCAGTGACACGGGACAGCAACCTTACGAGCAGTACTTC.

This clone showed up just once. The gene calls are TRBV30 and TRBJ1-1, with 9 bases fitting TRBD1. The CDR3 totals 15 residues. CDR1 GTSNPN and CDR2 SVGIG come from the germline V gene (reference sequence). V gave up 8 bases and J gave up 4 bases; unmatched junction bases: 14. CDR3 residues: CALDPGQGKATEAFF. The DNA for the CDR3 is TGTGCCCTCGACCCGGGACAGGGCAAGGCCACTGAAGCTTTCTTT.

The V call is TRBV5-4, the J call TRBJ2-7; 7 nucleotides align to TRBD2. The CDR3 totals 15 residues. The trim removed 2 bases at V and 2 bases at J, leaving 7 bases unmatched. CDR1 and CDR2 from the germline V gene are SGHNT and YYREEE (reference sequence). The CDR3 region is CASSFRAGVPYEQYF. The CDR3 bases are TGTGCCAGCAGCTTCCGGGCGGGAGTCCCCTACGAGCAGTACTTC.

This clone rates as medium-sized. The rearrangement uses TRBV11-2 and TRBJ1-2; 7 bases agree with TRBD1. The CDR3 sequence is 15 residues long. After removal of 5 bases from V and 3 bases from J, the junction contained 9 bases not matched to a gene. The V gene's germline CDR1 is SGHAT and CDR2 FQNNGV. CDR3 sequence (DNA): TGTGCCAGCAGCGCAAGGAACAGGGGAGACTATGGCTACACCTTC. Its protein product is CASSARNRGDYGYTF.

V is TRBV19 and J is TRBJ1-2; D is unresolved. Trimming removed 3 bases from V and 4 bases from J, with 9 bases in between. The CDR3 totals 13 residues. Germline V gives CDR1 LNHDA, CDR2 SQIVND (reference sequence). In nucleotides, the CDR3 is TGTGCCAGTAGTATCCCCTCTCGCTATGGCTACACCTTC. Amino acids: CASSIPSRYGYTF.